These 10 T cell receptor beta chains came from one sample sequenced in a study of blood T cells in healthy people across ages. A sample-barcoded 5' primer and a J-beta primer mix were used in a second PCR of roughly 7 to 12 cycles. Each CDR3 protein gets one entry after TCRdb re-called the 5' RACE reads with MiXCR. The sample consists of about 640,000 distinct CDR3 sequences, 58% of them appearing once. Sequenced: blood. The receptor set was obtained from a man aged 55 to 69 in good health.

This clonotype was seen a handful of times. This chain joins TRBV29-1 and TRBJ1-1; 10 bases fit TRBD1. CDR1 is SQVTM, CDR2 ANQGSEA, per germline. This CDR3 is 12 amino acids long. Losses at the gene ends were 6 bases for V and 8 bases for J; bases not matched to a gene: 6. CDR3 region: CSVGDRGREAFF. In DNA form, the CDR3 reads TGCAGCGTGGGGGACAGGGGAAGGGAAGCTTTCTTT. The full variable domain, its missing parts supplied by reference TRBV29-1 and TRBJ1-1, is SAVISQKPSRDICQRGTSLTIQCQVDSQVTMMFWYRQQPGQSLTLIATANQGSEATYESGFVIDKFPISRPNLTFSTLTVSNMSPEDSSIYLCSVGDRGREAFFGQGTRLTVV.

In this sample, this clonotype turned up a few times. The CDR3 sequence: CSVARGSYNEQFF. Here the CDR3 DNA reads TGCAGCGTTGCACGGGGGTCCTACAATGAGCAGTTCTTC. The chain uses TRBV29-1 and TRBJ2-1, with D perhaps matching TRBD2 (6 bases). With 4 bases removed from V and 1 base from J, the gap between germline ends came to 8 bases. CDR3 size: 13 residues. Germline assignment: CDR1 SQVTM and CDR2 ANQGSEA.

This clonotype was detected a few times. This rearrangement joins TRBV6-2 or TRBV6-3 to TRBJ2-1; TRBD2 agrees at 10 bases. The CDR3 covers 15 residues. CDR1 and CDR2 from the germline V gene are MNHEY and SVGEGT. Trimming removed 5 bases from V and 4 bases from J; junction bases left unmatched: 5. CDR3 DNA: TGTGCCAGCAGTAAGCGGGGGGGCCGATACAATGAGCAGTTCTTC. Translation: CASSKRGGRYNEQFF.

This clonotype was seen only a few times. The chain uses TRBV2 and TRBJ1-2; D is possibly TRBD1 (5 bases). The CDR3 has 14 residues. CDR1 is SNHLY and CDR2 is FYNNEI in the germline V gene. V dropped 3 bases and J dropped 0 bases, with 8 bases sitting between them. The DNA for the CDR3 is TGTGCCAGCAGTGACGCAGGGACTAACTATGGCTACACCTTC. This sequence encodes CASSDAGTNYGYTF.

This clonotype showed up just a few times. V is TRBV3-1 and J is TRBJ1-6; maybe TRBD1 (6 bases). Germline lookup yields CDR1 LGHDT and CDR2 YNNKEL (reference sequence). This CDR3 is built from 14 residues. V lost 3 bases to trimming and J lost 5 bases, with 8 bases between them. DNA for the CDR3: TGTGCCAGCAGCCACTGGACAGATAATTCACCCCTCCACTTT. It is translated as CASSHWTDNSPLHF.

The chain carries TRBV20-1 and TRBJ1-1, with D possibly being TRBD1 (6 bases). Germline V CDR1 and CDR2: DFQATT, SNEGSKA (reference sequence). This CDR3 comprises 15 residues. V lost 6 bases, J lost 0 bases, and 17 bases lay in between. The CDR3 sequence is CSATTGFELNTEAFF. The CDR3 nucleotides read TGCAGTGCCACAACAGGGTTCGAACTGAACACTGAAGCTTTCTTT.

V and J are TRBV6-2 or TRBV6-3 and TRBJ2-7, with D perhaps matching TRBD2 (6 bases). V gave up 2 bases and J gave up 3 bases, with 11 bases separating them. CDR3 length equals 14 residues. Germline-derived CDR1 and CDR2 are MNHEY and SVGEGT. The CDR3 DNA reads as TGTGCCAGCAGTTACGCGGTGGGGGGCTACGAGCAGTACTTC. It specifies CASSYAVGGYEQYF.

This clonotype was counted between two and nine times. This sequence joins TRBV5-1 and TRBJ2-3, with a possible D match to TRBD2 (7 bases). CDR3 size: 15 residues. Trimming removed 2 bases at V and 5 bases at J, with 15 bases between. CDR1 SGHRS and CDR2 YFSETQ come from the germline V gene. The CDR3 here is CASSLLQGGGDTQYF. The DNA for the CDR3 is TGCGCCAGCAGCTTACTCCAGGGAGGGGGAGATACGCAGTATTTT.

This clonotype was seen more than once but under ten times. This CDR3 reads CSALLRQGDMETQYF. In nucleotides, the CDR3 is TGCAGTGCTCTCCTTAGACAGGGGGACATGGAGACCCAGTACTTC. The chain joins TRBV20-1 to TRBJ2-5; 9 positions match TRBD1. The CDR3 is 15 residues long. From germline, CDR1 is DFQATT and CDR2 SNEGSKA (reference sequence). The V and J ends lost 5 bases and 5 bases, in that order; junction bases with no gene match: 12.

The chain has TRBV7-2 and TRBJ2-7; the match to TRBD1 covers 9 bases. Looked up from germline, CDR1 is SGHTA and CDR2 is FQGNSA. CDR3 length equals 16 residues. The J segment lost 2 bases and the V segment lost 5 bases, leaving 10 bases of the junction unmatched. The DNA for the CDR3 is TGTGCCAGCAGCAGTGGGACAGGGTCCCCCACCTACGAGCAGTACTTC. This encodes CASSSGTGSPTYEQYF.